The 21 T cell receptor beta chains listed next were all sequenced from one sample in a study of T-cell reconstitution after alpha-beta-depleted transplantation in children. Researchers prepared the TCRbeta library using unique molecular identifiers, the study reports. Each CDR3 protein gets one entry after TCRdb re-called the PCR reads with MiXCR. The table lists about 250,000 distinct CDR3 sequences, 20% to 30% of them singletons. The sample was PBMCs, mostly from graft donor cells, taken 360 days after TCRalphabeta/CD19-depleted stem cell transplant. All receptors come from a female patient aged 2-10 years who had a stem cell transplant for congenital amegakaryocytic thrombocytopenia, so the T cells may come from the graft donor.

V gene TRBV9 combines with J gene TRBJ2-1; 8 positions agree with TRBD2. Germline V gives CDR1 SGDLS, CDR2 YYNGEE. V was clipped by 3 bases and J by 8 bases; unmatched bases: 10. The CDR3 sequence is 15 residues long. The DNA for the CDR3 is TGTGCCAGCAGCGGAAAAGCGGGAGAGGCGCATGAGCAGTTCTTC. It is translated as CASSGKAGEAHEQFF.

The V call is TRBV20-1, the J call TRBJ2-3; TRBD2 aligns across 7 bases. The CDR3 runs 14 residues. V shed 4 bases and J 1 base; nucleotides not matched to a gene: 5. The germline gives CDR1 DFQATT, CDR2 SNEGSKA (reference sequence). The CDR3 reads CSATGREGTDTQYF. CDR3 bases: TGCAGTGCTACGGGGAGGGAGGGCACAGATACGCAGTATTTT.

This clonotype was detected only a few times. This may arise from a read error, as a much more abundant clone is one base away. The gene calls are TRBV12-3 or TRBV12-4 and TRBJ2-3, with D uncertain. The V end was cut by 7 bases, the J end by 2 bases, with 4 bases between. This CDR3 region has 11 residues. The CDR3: CASTYTDTQYF. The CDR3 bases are TGTGCCAGCACTTACACAGATACGCAGTATTTT.

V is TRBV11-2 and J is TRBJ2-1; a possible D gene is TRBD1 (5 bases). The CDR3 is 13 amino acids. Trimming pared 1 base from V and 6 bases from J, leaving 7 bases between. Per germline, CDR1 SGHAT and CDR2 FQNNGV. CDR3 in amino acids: CASSLVGRNEQFF. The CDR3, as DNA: TGTGCCAGCAGCTTAGTGGGGCGCAATGAGCAGTTCTTC. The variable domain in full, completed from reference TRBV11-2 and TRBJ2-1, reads EAGVAQSPRYKIIEKRQSVAFWCNPISGHATLYWYQQILGQGPKLLIQFQNNGVVDDSQLPKDRFSAERLKGVDSTLKIQPAKLEDSAVYLCASSLVGRNEQFFGPGTRLTVL.

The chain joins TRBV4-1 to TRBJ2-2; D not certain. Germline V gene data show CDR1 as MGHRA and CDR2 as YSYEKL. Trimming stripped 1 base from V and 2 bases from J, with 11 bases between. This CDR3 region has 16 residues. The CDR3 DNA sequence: TGCGCCAGCAGCCAAGTGGTAGCCCGAAACACCGGGGAGCTGTTTTTT. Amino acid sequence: CASSQVVARNTGELFF.

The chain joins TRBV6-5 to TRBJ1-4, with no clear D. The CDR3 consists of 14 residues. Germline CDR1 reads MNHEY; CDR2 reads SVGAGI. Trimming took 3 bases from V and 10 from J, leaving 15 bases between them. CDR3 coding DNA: TGTGCCAGCAGTTATGCCACGCTTCGGGGAAAACTGTTTTTT. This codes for CASSYATLRGKLFF.

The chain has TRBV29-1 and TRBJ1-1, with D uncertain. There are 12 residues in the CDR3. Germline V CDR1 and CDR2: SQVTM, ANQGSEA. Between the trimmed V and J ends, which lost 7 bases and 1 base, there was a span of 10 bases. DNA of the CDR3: TGCAGCGGAGACGACCGGAACACTGAAGCTTTCTTT. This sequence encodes CSGDDRNTEAFF.

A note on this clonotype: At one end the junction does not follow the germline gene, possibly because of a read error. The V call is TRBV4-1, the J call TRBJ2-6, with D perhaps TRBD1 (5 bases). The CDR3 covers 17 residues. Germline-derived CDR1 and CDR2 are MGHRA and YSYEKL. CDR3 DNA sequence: TGCGCCAGCAGCCAAGTTCCAGCGAGTTCTGGGGCCAACGTCCTGAATTTC. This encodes CASSQVPASSGANVLNF.

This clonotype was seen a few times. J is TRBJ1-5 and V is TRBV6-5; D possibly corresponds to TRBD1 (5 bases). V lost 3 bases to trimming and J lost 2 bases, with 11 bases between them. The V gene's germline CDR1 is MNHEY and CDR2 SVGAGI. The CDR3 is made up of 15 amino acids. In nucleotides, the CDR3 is TGTGCCAGCAGTTATAAGAGGGGTGGCAATCAGCCCCAGCATTTT. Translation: CASSYKRGGNQPQHF.

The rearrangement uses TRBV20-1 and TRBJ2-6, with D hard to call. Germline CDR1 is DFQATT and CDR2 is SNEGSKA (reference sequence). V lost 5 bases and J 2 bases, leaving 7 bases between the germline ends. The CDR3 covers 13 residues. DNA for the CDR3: TGCAGTGCTTGGGTTACTGGGGCCAACGTCCTGACTTTC. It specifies CSAWVTGANVLTF.

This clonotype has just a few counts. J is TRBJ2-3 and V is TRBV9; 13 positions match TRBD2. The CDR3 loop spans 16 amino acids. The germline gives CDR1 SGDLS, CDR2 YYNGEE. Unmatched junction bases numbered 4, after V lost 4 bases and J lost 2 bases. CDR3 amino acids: CASSRTSGGTTDTQYF. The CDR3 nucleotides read TGTGCCAGCAGCCGGACTAGCGGGGGTACCACAGATACGCAGTATTTT.

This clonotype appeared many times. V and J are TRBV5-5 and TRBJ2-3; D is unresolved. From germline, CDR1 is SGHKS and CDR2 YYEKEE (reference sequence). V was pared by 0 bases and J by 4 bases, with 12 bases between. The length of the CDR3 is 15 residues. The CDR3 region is CASSLVQPIPDTQYF. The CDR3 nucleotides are TGTGCCAGCAGCTTGGTACAGCCTATCCCAGATACGCAGTATTTT.

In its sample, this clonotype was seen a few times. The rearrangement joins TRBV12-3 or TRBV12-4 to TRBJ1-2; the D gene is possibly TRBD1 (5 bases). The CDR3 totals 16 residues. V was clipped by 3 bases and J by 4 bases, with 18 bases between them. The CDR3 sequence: CASSFESRQLIYGYTF. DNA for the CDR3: TGTGCCAGCAGTTTCGAATCCCGACAGCTTATCTATGGCTACACCTTC.

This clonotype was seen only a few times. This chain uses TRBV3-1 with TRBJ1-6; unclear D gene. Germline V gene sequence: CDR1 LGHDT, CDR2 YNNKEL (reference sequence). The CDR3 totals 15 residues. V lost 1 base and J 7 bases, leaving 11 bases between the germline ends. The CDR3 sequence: CASSQGTVWNSPLHF. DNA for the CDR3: TGTGCCAGCAGCCAAGGAACGGTCTGGAATTCACCCCTCCACTTT. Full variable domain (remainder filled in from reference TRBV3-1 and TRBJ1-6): DTAVSQTPKYLVTQMGNDKSIKCEQNLGHDTMYWYKQDSKKFLKIMFSYNNKELIINETVPNRFSPKSPDKAHLNLHINSLELGDSAVYFCASSQGTVWNSPLHFGNGTRLTVT.

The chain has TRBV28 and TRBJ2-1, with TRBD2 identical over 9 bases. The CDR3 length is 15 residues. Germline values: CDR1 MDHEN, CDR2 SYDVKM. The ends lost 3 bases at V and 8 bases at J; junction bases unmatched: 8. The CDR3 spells CASSLEREEYDEQFF. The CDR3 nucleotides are TGTGCCAGCAGTTTGGAGCGGGAGGAATACGATGAGCAGTTCTTC.

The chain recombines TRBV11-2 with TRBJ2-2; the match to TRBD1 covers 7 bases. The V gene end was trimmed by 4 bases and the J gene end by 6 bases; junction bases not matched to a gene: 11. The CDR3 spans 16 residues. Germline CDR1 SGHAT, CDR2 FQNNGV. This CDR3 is CASSSPGQRVPGELFF. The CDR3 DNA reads TGTGCCAGCAGCTCCCCGGGACAGAGGGTCCCCGGGGAGCTGTTTTTT.

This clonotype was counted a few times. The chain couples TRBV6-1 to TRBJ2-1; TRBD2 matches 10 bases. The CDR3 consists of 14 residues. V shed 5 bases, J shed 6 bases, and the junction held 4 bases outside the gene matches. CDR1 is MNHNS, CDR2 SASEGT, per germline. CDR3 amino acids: CASSQSSGSNEQFF. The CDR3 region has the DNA TGTGCCAGCAGTCAGTCTAGCGGGAGCAATGAGCAGTTCTTC.

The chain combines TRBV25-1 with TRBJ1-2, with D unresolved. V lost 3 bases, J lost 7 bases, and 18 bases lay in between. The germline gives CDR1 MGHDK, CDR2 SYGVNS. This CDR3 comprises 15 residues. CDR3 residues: CASSDPDRVLGGYTF. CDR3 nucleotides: TGTGCCAGCAGTGACCCGGACCGGGTTCTTGGTGGCTACACCTTC.

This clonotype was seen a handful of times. CDR3 region: CASSPWVSAGTDTQYF. CDR3 nucleotides: TGTGCCAGCAGCCCATGGGTGTCAGCGGGCACAGATACGCAGTATTTT. The V and J genes are TRBV27 and TRBJ2-3; perhaps TRBD2 as D (5 bases). The CDR3 runs 16 residues. V was trimmed by 6 bases and J by 1 base, leaving 17 bases between them. Looked up from germline, CDR1 is MNHEY and CDR2 is SMNVEV (reference sequence).

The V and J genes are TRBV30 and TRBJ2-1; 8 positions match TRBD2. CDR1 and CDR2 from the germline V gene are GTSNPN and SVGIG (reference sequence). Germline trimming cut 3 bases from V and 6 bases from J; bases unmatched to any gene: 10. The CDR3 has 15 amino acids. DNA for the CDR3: TGTGCCTGGAGGGAAGCGGGGGATTCATCCAATGAGCAGTTCTTC. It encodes CAWREAGDSSNEQFF.

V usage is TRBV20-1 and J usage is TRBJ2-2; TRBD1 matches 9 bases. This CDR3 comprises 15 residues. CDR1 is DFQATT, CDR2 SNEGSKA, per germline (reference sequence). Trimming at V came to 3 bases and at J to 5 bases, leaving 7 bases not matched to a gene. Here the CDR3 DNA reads TGCAGTGCTAGCTTCGGGACAGGGAATACCGGGGAGCTGTTTTTT. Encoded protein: CSASFGTGNTGELFF.